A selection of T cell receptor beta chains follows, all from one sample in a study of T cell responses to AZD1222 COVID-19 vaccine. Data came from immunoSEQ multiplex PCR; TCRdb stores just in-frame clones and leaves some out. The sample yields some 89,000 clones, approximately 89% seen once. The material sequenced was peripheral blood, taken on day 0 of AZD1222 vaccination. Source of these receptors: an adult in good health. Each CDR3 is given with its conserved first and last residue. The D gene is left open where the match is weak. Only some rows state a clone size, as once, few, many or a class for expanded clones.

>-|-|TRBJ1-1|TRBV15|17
TGTGCCACCAGCAGACCGGCGTCGGGGGGGAGGTCCACTGAAGCTTTCTTT
CATSRPASGGRSTEAFF
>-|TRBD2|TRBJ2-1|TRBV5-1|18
TGCGCCAGCAGCTTGGGTTCGCCGGGAGGGCCTCGGACCAATGAGCAGTTCTTC
CASSLGSPGGPRTNEQFF
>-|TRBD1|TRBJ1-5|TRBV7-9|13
TGTGCCAGCAGCTTAACAGGGGTTCAGCCCCAGCATTTT
CASSLTGVQPQHF
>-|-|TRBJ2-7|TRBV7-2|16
TGTGCCAGCTCCCTGGGGGGGGGCAAAGGCTCCTACGAGCAGTACTTC
CASSLGGGKGSYEQYF
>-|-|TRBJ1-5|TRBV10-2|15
TGCGCCAGTGGGCCGGGGGCTTCGAGCAATCAGCCCCAGCATTTT
CASGPGASSNQPQHF
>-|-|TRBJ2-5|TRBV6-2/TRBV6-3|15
TGTGCCAGCAGTTACGCGGGACTCCCGGTGGAGACCCAGTACTTC
CASSYAGLPVETQYF
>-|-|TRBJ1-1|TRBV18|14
TGTGCCAGCTCATTTCAGGGAATGAACACTGAAGCTTTCTTT
CASSFQGMNTEAFF
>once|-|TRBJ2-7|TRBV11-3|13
TGTGCCAGCAGCCCCCAGCCTCCCTACGAGCAGTACTTC
CASSPQPPYEQYF
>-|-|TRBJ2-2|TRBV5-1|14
TGCGCCAGCAGCTTGGGACGAAACACCGGGGAGCTGTTTTTT
CASSLGRNTGELFF
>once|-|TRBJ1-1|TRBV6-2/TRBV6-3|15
TGTGCCAGCAGTTACCGAGGGGGGGCAAACACTGAAGCTTTCTTT
CASSYRGGANTEAFF
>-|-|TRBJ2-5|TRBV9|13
TGTGCCAGCAGCCGGGGTACCCAAGAGACCCAGTACTTC
CASSRGTQETQYF
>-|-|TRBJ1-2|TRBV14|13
TGTGCCAGCAGCCTAGTGATACGAGATGGCTACACCTTC
CASSLVIRDGYTF
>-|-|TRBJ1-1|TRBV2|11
TGTGCCAGCAGTGAACGGATTGAAGCTTTCTTT
CASSERIEAFF
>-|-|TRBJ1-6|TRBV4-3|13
TGCGCCAGCAGCCAAGATTCGGCCTCACCCCTCCACTTT
CASSQDSASPLHF
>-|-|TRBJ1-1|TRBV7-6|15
TGTGCCAGCAGCGCCCTCCCGGGGGGGGTTGCTGAAGCTTTCTTT
CASSALPGGVAEAFF
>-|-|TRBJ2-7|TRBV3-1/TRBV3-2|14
TGTGCCAGCAGCCCTTTGGAAACAGTTTACGAGCAGTACTTC
CASSPLETVYEQYF
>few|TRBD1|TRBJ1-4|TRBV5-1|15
TGCGCCAGCAGCGCTGGGACAGGACTTACTGAAAAACTGTTTTTT
CASSAGTGLTEKLFF
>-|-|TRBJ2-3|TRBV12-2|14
TGTGCAAGTCGCTGGGACCTTTATCGATATACGCAGTATTTT
CASRWDLYRYTQYF
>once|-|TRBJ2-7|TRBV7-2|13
TGTGCCAGCAGCTTGTACAGCTCCTACGAGCAGTACTTC
CASSLYSSYEQYF
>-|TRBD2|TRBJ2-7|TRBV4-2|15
TGTGCCAGCAGCCAAACGACTAGCGGGCCCTACGAGCAGTACTTC
CASSQTTSGPYEQYF
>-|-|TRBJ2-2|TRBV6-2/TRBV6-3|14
TGTGCCAGCAGTTACGACCAGGGAGCCGGGGAGCTGTTTTTT
CASSYDQGAGELFF
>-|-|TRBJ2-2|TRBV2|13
TGTGCCAGCAGCCCTCAGAACACCGGGGAGCTGTTTTTT
CASSPQNTGELFF
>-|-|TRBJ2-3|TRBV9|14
TGTGCCAGCAGCGTCGGGCGGGGCACAGATACGCAGTATTTT
CASSVGRGTDTQYF
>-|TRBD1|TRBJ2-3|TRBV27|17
TGTGCCAGCAGTTTGGGGACAGGGGGCCCTAGCACAGATACGCAGTATTTT
CASSLGTGGPSTDTQYF
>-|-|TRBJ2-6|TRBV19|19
TGTGCCAGTAGTATCGGTGCCGGGACGGCCTCCTCTGGGGCCAACGTCCTGACTTTC
CASSIGAGTASSGANVLTF
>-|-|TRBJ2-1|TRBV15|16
TGTGCCACCAGCAGAGCCCCCCCAGGACAGAACAATGAGCAGTTCTTC
CATSRAPPGQNNEQFF